The clone carrying this T cell receptor beta chain was counted ten times or more. Its matching antigen is unknown. This record comes from a study of T cell repertoires in cytomegalovirus infection. Across the whole study: From public TCR beta signatures came an indication of both CMV infection and matching HLA type. Study-wide results and caveats: The study found HLA-C-restricted CMV-specific TCR beta clonotypes dominating the ex vivo response.

V was trimmed by 2 bases and J by 1 base, leaving 6 bases between them. The CDR3 is 14 amino acids. Per germline, CDR1 SGHTA and CDR2 FQGNSA. TCRdb passed the reads through MiXCR, listing each CDR3 protein once. Of around 280,000 distinct CDR3 sequences in the sample, roughly 15% are singletons; the top ten hold 8.8%. The chain carries TRBV7-2 and TRBJ2-1, with D unclear. The source of this sequence is a human donor in good health (CMV status not recorded). Some clones in this sample may be carry-over from other donors' samples. Sequencing was done on a sample of PBMCs. The CDR3 loop is CASSLMRSYNEQFF. The CDR3 DNA is TGTGCCAGCAGCTTAATGCGGTCCTACAATGAGCAGTTCTTC. Combining the CDR3 with reference TRBV7-2 and TRBJ2-1 gives the whole variable domain GAGVSQSPSNKVTEKGKDVELRCDPISGHTALYWYRQSLGQGLEFLIYFQGNSAPDKSGLPSDRFSAERTGGSVSTLTIQRTQQEDSAVYLCASSLMRSYNEQFFGPGTRLTVL.